This TCR beta chain comes out of a study of cytomegalovirus exposure and HLA in healthy donors. Study as a whole: One earlier analysis, a look at 150 million to 200 million T cells, found about 100 million unique TCR beta sequences.

Findings and caveats of the study: Common viral pathogens were later found to be apparently linked to several of the most significant clusters.

Worth noting for this clone: What it binds is unknown.

The PCR had 60 Vbeta and 13 Jbeta primers. The table came from immunoSEQ multiplex PCR; TCRdb's copy has only in-frame clones and leaves some out. The sample has some 96,000 clones, more than 70% seen once; the top ten hold roughly 19%. Losses at the gene ends were 8 bases for V and 3 bases for J; bases not matched to a gene: 10. Germline CDR1 and CDR2: LNHDA and SQIVND (reference sequence). The CDR3 length is 15 residues. The clonotype comes from a woman aged 55 to 70 in good health and CMV-seropositive. The rearrangement joins TRBV19 to TRBJ2-1; 7 bases agree with TRBD1. Sequenced material: PBMCs. CDR3 nucleotide sequence: TGTGCCAGTGGGAGACAGGGTTCGGGCTACAATGAGCAGTTCTTC. Translating gives CASGRQGSGYNEQFF.